These 15 T cell receptor beta chains were sequenced from one sample in a study of blood T cells in healthy people across ages. The authors ran a second PCR of roughly 6 to 12 cycles using a sample-barcoded 5' primer and a J-beta primer mix. TCRdb used MiXCR to reprocess the 5' RACE reads, holding one entry per CDR3 protein. The data contain over 550,000 distinct CDR3 sequences, approximately 30% of them singletons. The sample consisted of blood. These receptors were obtained from a woman of 80 years or more in good health.

With regard to this clonotype: Possible read error: a much larger clone is one base away. This chain joins TRBV12-3 or TRBV12-4 and TRBJ2-3; 8 bases fit TRBD1. There are 15 residues in the CDR3. CDR3 sequence (DNA): TGTGCCAGCAGTTTCGGACAGGGTGGCACAGATGCGCAGTATTTT. The encoded protein is CASSFGQGGTDAQYF.

In this sample, this clonotype turned up many times. The chain combines TRBV7-6 with TRBJ2-7; the match to TRBD1 covers 7 bases. J lost 0 bases, V lost 5 bases, and 10 bases had no gene match. CDR3 size: 16 residues. Looked up from germline, CDR1 is SGHVS and CDR2 is FNYEAQ. The chain's CDR3 is CASSPGAGGPSYEQYF. As DNA, the CDR3 is TGTGCCAGCAGCCCCGGGGCAGGGGGTCCCTCCTACGAGCAGTACTTC.

About this clonotype: This may arise from a read error, as a much more abundant clone is one base away. This chain links TRBV5-1 with TRBJ1-1; D remains ambiguous. The germline V gene has CDR1 SGHRS and CDR2 YFSETQ. V shed 6 bases and J shed 0 bases, with 18 bases lying between them. The CDR3 totals 16 residues. Here the CDR3 reads CASKLTSGGMNTEAFF. CDR3 DNA: TGCGCCAGCAAGTTGACCTCGGGAGGTATGAACACTGAAGCTTTCTTT.

In this sample, this clonotype turned up many times. The V and J genes are TRBV24-1 and TRBJ2-3, with D maybe TRBD2 (5 bases). This CDR3 has 16 amino acids. Trimming cost V 3 bases and J 2 bases, with 14 bases left between them. Germline loops: CDR1 KGHDR, CDR2 SFDVKD. CDR3 nucleotides: TGTGCCACCAGTGATCCGGACTCGCCACACACAGATACGCAGTATTTT. This translates into CATSDPDSPHTDTQYF.

This clonotype was observed a handful of times. J is TRBJ1-1 and V is TRBV7-8; 7 bases fit TRBD1. J was trimmed by 7 bases and V by 0 bases; bases with no gene match: 2. The CDR3 has 13 residues. CDR1 is SGHVS, CDR2 FQNEAQ, per germline. Here the CDR3 reads CASSLARQGEAFF. The CDR3, as DNA: TGTGCCAGCAGCTTAGCTAGACAGGGTGAAGCTTTCTTT.

The chain joins TRBV6-1 to TRBJ1-5; TRBD1 might be the D (6 bases). The CDR3 is 15 residues long. Germline lookup yields CDR1 MNHNS and CDR2 SASEGT. V lost 3 bases and J lost 7, with 16 bases in between. The CDR3: CASSDLTGPGQPQHF. In DNA, the CDR3 is TGTGCCAGCAGTGATCTGACAGGCCCAGGACAGCCCCAGCATTTT.

At least ten counts were recorded for this clonotype. The chain employs TRBV20-1 and TRBJ1-1; no reliable D call. In germline, CDR1 is DFQATT, CDR2 SNEGSKA (reference sequence). This CDR3 has 14 residues. The V end was cut by 6 bases, the J end by 0 bases, with 14 bases between. The CDR3 nucleotides are TGCAGTGCCCAGCCCCTGGGGTTGAACACTGAAGCTTTCTTT. Residues: CSAQPLGLNTEAFF.

There are a few counts of this clonotype. The chain uses TRBV7-9 and TRBJ2-3; the D gene is possibly TRBD2 (6 bases). Between the trimmed V and J ends, which lost 5 bases and 2 bases, there was a span of 17 bases. Germline CDR1 SEHNR, CDR2 FQNEAQ (reference sequence). The CDR3 consists of 16 residues. This CDR3 is CASSTSLATYTDTQYF. In DNA form, the CDR3 reads TGTGCCAGCAGCACCAGCCTAGCGACCTACACAGATACGCAGTATTTT. The whole variable domain, filled in from reference TRBV7-9 and TRBJ2-3, reads DTGVSQNPRHKITKRGQNVTFRCDPISEHNRLYWYRQTLGQGPEFLTYFQNEAQLEKSRLLSDRFSAERPKGSFSTLEIQRTEQGDSAMYLCASSTSLATYTDTQYFGPGTRLTVL.

J is TRBJ1-5 and V is TRBV7-2; 8 bases align to TRBD1. Germline values: CDR1 SGHTA, CDR2 FQGNSA. V dropped 3 bases and J dropped 4; count of bases not matched to a gene: 5. There are 15 residues in the CDR3. The CDR3 is CASSFDTGGNQPQHF. CDR3 DNA: TGTGCCAGCAGCTTCGACACAGGGGGTAATCAGCCCCAGCATTTT. Supplemented by reference TRBV7-2 and TRBJ1-5, the full variable domain reads GAGVSQSPSNKVTEKGKDVELRCDPISGHTALYWYRQSLGQGLEFLIYFQGNSAPDKSGLPSDRFSAERTGGSVSTLTIQRTQQEDSAVYLCASSFDTGGNQPQHFGDGTRLSIL.

This clonotype was seen many times. V usage is TRBV20-1 and J usage is TRBJ2-1; TRBD2 is a possible D gene (5 bases). V lost 3 bases and J 2 bases, leaving 8 bases between the germline ends. This CDR3 region has 13 residues. From germline, CDR1 is DFQATT and CDR2 SNEGSKA (reference sequence). The CDR3 DNA is TGCAGTGCTAGCGGGGAGACCTACAATGAGCAGTTCTTC. It is translated as CSASGETYNEQFF.

This rearrangement joins TRBV4-3 to TRBJ2-7, with D tentatively TRBD1 or TRBD2 (5 bases each). V was trimmed by 0 bases and J by 6 bases, leaving 15 bases between them. This CDR3 spans 15 amino acids. CDR1 and CDR2 (germline): LGHNA, YSLEER. The chain's CDR3 is CASSQEWRGDGEQYF. Here the CDR3 DNA reads TGCGCCAGCAGCCAAGAATGGCGAGGGGATGGCGAGCAGTACTTC.

Details on this clonotype: This sequence may be a read error, since a much larger clone differs from it by one base. The gene calls are TRBV7-9 and TRBJ2-1; possibly TRBD1 for D (5 bases). The last part of the DNA fits TRBJ2-7 better; the J call may be wrong. In germline, CDR1 is SEHNR, CDR2 FQNEAQ (reference sequence). The CDR3 extends over 15 amino acids. The DNA of the CDR3 is TGTGCCAGCAGGCCCCGACAGACCTCCTACAATGAGCAGTACTTC. This encodes CASRPRQTSYNEQYF.

The table lists this clonotype with many counts. V is TRBV5-1 and J is TRBJ1-2, with D hard to call. V was pared by 4 bases and J by 4 bases, with 14 bases between. Germline V lookup: CDR1 SGHRS, CDR2 YFSETQ. The CDR3 totals 14 residues. This CDR3 reads CASSPDSAGYGYTF. The CDR3 DNA reads TGCGCCAGCAGCCCCGACTCGGCAGGCTATGGCTACACCTTC.

This clonotype was picked up a small number of times. This chain uses TRBV20-1 with TRBJ2-1, with D possibly matching TRBD2 (5 bases). The J call is doubtful: the DNA matches TRBJ2-7 better. CDR3 length: 12 amino acids. Germline V gene sequence: CDR1 DFQATT, CDR2 SNEGSKA (reference sequence). The chain's CDR3 is CSARAGYNEQYF. In DNA form, the CDR3 reads TGCAGTGCTAGAGCGGGGTACAATGAGCAGTACTTC.

Ten or more counts support this clonotype. The rearrangement joins TRBV3-1 to TRBJ2-3, with D perhaps matching TRBD2 (5 bases). Trimming took off 1 base at V and 10 bases at J, with 6 bases between the two ends. CDR1 and CDR2 (germline): LGHDT, YNNKEL (reference sequence). There are 11 residues in the CDR3. The CDR3 region has the DNA TGTGCCAGCAGCCAAGGGACTTCGCAGTATTTT. This codes for CASSQGTSQYF.